Below, one T cell receptor beta chain is given with its context. Trimming stripped 7 bases from V and 3 bases from J, with 6 bases between. The CDR3 has 11 residues. Germline CDR1 is MNHEY and CDR2 is SVGAGI. This sample was taken from a study of blood T cell repertoires in COVID-19. Turning to the study itself: Acute and convalescent COVID-19 samples came from the United States, Italy and Spain. PBMCs, B-cell-depleted T cells, or T cells were the source of the cDNA or gDNA that made up the material.

Authors' methods: Reference gene primer amplification yielded estimated nucleated cell counts. Measured with immunoSEQ multiplex PCR; TCRdb has only the in-frame clones, and not every one. From that table come the V and J calls and clone size; the DNA was used to work out D and trimming. The repertoire holds around 370,000 clones, with 90% as singletons. The chain links TRBV6-5 to TRBJ1-1; D not certain. This TCR derives from a man between 18 and 35 years old with active or convalescent COVID-19. The material sequenced was peripheral blood. The CDR3 region is CASKTHTEAFF. CDR3 bases: TGTGCCAGCAAGACACACACTGAAGCTTTCTTT.